Following are 21 T cell receptor beta chains from one sample sequenced in a study of T cell repertoires in cytomegalovirus infection. The antigens these receptors bind are not known. TCRdb itself ran the reads through MiXCR, one entry per CDR3 protein. The sample consists of about 890,000 distinct CDR3 sequences, 31% of them appearing once. The specimen comprised cultured CD8+ T cells from PBMCs, sampled from culture after CMV antigen stimulation. The receptors were gathered from a human donor in good health (CMV status not recorded). Some clones in this sample may be carry-over from other donors' samples.

This clonotype was picked up many times. This chain joins TRBV5-4 and TRBJ1-3; a possible D gene is TRBD1 (6 bases). Germline CDR1 and CDR2: SGHNT and YYREEE (reference sequence). This CDR3 spans 16 amino acids. The V end lost 4 bases, the J end lost 0 bases, and 14 bases lay between the germline ends. The CDR3 reads CASSPAQGTSGNTIYF. The CDR3 nucleotides read TGTGCCAGCAGCCCTGCTCAGGGGACCTCTGGAAACACCATATATTTT.

This clonotype was found many times. This chain uses TRBV23-1 with TRBJ2-2; TRBD1 matches at 7 bases. TRBV23-1 is an ORF, and what it does is uncertain. This CDR3 has 16 amino acids. J was trimmed by 1 base and V by 0 bases; bases with no gene match: 2. In DNA, the CDR3 is TGCGCCAGCAGTCAATCGCAGGGGGTGAACACCGGGGAGCTGTTTTTT. It codes for CASSQSQGVNTGELFF.

There are a few counts of this clonotype. This chain uses TRBV6-2 or TRBV6-3 with TRBJ2-5; a possible D gene is TRBD2 (6 bases). Per germline, CDR1 MNHEY and CDR2 SVGEGT. Trimming stripped 0 bases from V and 5 bases from J, with 16 bases between. This CDR3 has 16 residues. CDR3: CASSYSKGLQWETQYF. CDR3 DNA: TGTGCCAGCAGTTACTCGAAGGGACTTCAGTGGGAGACCCAGTACTTC.

The chain recombines TRBV28 with TRBJ2-2; perhaps TRBD2 as D (6 bases). In germline, CDR1 is MDHEN, CDR2 SYDVKM. With 7 bases removed from V and 5 bases from J, the gap between germline ends came to 17 bases. The CDR3 contains 15 residues. CDR3 bases: TGTGCCAGCACGCCGGGAGTAAGAATTACCGGGGAGCTGTTTTTT. It yields the protein CASTPGVRITGELFF. The whole variable domain, filled in from reference TRBV28 and TRBJ2-2, reads DVKVTQSSRYLVKRTGEKVFLECVQDMDHENMFWYRQDPGLGLRLIYFSYDVKMKEKGDIPEGYSVSREKKERFSLILESASTNQTSMYLCASTPGVRITGELFFGEGSRLTVL.

The gene calls are TRBV19 and TRBJ2-2; 7 nucleotides match TRBD1. Losses at the gene ends were 4 bases for V and 1 base for J; bases not matched to a gene: 6. The CDR3 contains 16 residues. CDR1 and CDR2 (germline): LNHDA, SQIVND (reference sequence). The CDR3 DNA reads TGTGCCAGTAGTACCCGACAGGGCCTGAACACCGGGGAGCTGTTTTTT. Amino acids: CASSTRQGLNTGELFF.

The CDR3 loop is CASSYQSDRRRLHGYTF. The CDR3 nucleotides are TGTGCCAGCAGCTATCAGTCGGACAGGCGACGACTACATGGCTACACCTTC. The chain couples TRBV7-6 to TRBJ1-2; 7 nucleotides align to TRBD1. Germline assignment: CDR1 SGHVS and CDR2 FNYEAQ. The CDR3 is 17 amino acids. V shed 4 bases, J shed 6 bases, and the junction held 17 bases outside the gene matches. The variable domain in full, with the rest retrieved from reference TRBV7-6 and TRBJ1-2, is GAGVSQSPRYKVTKRGQDVALRCDPISGHVSLYWYRQALGQGPEFLTYFNYEAQQDKSGLPNDRFSAERPEGSISTLTIQRTEQRDSAMYRCASSYQSDRRRLHGYTFGSGTRLTVV.

This clonotype was observed a handful of times. The chain recombines TRBV19 with TRBJ2-1; D uncertain. The germline V gene encodes CDR1 LNHDA and CDR2 SQIVND (reference sequence). The CDR3 length is 14 residues. V was shortened by 4 bases and J by 4 bases, with 11 bases between the two germline ends. CDR3 DNA sequence: TGTGCCAGTAGTAATTTGGAAAATTACAATGAGCAGTTCTTC. Amino acids: CASSNLENYNEQFF.

There are a few counts of this clonotype. The V call is TRBV10-3, the J call TRBJ1-2; the match to TRBD1 covers 10 bases. The CDR3 covers 14 residues. Losses at the gene ends were 6 bases for V and 7 bases for J; bases not matched to a gene: 8. Looked up from germline, CDR1 is ENHRY and CDR2 is SYGVKD. The CDR3 bases are TGTGCCATCAGCGCCGTGACAGGGGGCTCTGGCTACACCTTC. This encodes CAISAVTGGSGYTF.

This clonotype was detected a few times. The CDR3 loop reads CASSLPVGYTF. The DNA of the CDR3 is TGTGCCAGCAGCTTACCCGTTGGGTACACCTTC. The chain employs TRBV7-2 and TRBJ1-2; no clear D gene. Trimming left V 2 bases short and J 11 bases short, with 9 bases between. Germline lookup yields CDR1 SGHTA and CDR2 FQGNSA. The CDR3 has 11 amino acids.

This clonotype occurred a few times. J is TRBJ1-2 and V is TRBV7-6; the D is unclear. Germline V lookup: CDR1 SGHVS, CDR2 FNYEAQ. This CDR3 comprises 13 residues. Trimming cost V 4 bases and J 1 base, with 7 bases left between them. In DNA form, the CDR3 reads TGTGCCAGCAGCTCAGCAAGTAACTATGGCTACACCTTC. Residues: CASSSASNYGYTF. The variable domain in full, completed from reference TRBV7-6 and TRBJ1-2, reads GAGVSQSPRYKVTKRGQDVALRCDPISGHVSLYWYRQALGQGPEFLTYFNYEAQQDKSGLPNDRFSAERPEGSISTLTIQRTEQRDSAMYRCASSSASNYGYTFGSGTRLTVV.

The rearrangement links TRBV12-5 to TRBJ2-1, with 11 bases that match TRBD2. The CDR3 loop spans 18 amino acids. In germline, CDR1 is LGHNT, CDR2 FRNRAP. The V and J ends lost 2 bases and 0 bases, in that order; junction bases with no gene match: 6. In DNA form, the CDR3 reads TGTGCTAGTGGTTTGCTGGAACTAGCGGGGGCCTCCTACAATGAGCAGTTCTTC. Protein product: CASGLLELAGASYNEQFF.

The chain combines TRBV12-3 or TRBV12-4 with TRBJ2-7; D uncertain. CDR3 size: 13 residues. V lost 3 bases and J lost 3, with 9 bases in between. In DNA, the CDR3 is TGTGCCAGCAGTTTTGCCTCCTACTACGAGCAGTACTTC. Its protein product is CASSFASYYEQYF.

The DNA of the CDR3 is TGTGCCAGCAGCTTGCGAGGACATCGCACTGAAGCTTTCTTT. Residues: CASSLRGHRTEAFF. The chain uses TRBV7-9 and TRBJ1-1, with D perhaps matching TRBD1 (5 bases). The germline CDR1 and CDR2 sequences are SEHNR and FQNEAQ (reference sequence). The CDR3 loop spans 14 amino acids. V dropped 3 bases and J dropped 4 bases, with 12 bases sitting between them. Full variable domain (rest looked up from reference TRBV7-9 and TRBJ1-1): DTGVSQNPRHKITKRGQNVTFRCDPISEHNRLYWYRQTLGQGPEFLTYFQNEAQLEKSRLLSDRFSAERPKGSFSTLEIQRTEQGDSAMYLCASSLRGHRTEAFFGQGTRLTVV.

CDR3 nucleotides: TGTGCCAGCAGTGAGGTCCTAGCGGGGGGGAGCGACGAGCAGTACTTC. This codes for CASSEVLAGGSDEQYF. The rearrangement links TRBV25-1 to TRBJ2-7; 12 bases map to TRBD2. The CDR3 is 16 amino acids. V was pared by 3 bases and J by 5 bases, with 8 bases of the junction left unmatched. Germline CDR1 and CDR2: MGHDK and SYGVNS.

The chain joins TRBV11-2 to TRBJ2-5, with TRBD1 identical over 9 bases. Germline CDR1 and CDR2: SGHAT and FQNNGV. The CDR3 runs 15 residues. After removal of 1 base from V and 2 bases from J, the junction contained 2 bases not matched to a gene. CDR3 protein: CASSLVDRGQETQYF. The DNA of the CDR3 is TGTGCCAGCAGCTTAGTAGACAGGGGGCAAGAGACCCAGTACTTC. Based on the CDR3 plus reference TRBV11-2 and TRBJ2-5, the full variable domain is EAGVAQSPRYKIIEKRQSVAFWCNPISGHATLYWYQQILGQGPKLLIQFQNNGVVDDSQLPKDRFSAERLKGVDSTLKIQPAKLEDSAVYLCASSLVDRGQETQYFGPGTRLLVL.

V usage is TRBV5-6 and J usage is TRBJ2-3; 8 nucleotides agree with TRBD1. Germline V gene data show CDR1 as SGHDT and CDR2 as YYEEEE. V was pared by 4 bases and J by 3 bases, with 10 bases of the junction left unmatched. The CDR3 is 16 amino acids. Here the CDR3 reads CASSTYRGDSTDTQYF. CDR3 in DNA: TGTGCCAGCAGCACCTACAGGGGGGATTCTACAGATACGCAGTATTTT.

J is TRBJ2-7 and V is TRBV6-1; 8 bases agree with TRBD2. Germline trimming cut 0 bases from V and 4 bases from J; bases unmatched to any gene: 5. Per the germline V gene, CDR1 is MNHNS and CDR2 is SASEGT. The CDR3 loop spans 15 amino acids. The CDR3, as DNA: TGTGCCAGCAGTGAAGCGGCGGGGGGTCCATACGAGCAGTACGTC. Translated, it gives CASSEAAGGPYEQYV.

This rearrangement joins TRBV6-1 to TRBJ1-1; 7 bases are shared with TRBD1. The germline CDR1 and CDR2 sequences are MNHNS and SASEGT. This CDR3 has 14 residues. With V trimmed by 8 bases and J by 5 bases, 11 bases remained unmatched. CDR3 DNA sequence: TGTGCCAGCCGAACAGGGGCCGGGAGGACTGAAGCTTTCTTT. This codes for CASRTGAGRTEAFF.

The chain couples TRBV5-6 to TRBJ1-1; no clear D gene. CDR1 SGHDT and CDR2 YYEEEE come from the germline V gene. The V gene lost 4 bases and the J gene lost 3 bases, with 13 bases spanning the gap. The length of the CDR3 is 14 residues. This CDR3 reads CASSLTSAYTEAFF. As DNA, the CDR3 is TGTGCCAGCAGCCTAACTAGCGCTTACACTGAAGCTTTCTTT.

The table lists this clonotype with many counts. Written as DNA, the CDR3 is TGTGCCAGCAGCTTAAATACCCTGGGAGCCTACGAGCAGTACGTC. It is translated as CASSLNTLGAYEQYV. The chain recombines TRBV7-2 with TRBJ2-7; the D gene is possibly TRBD2 (5 bases). The V gene's germline CDR1 is SGHTA and CDR2 FQGNSA. The CDR3 consists of 15 residues. Trimming pared 2 bases from V and 2 bases from J, leaving 13 bases between.

This clonotype was counted a few times. This chain links TRBV5-8 with TRBJ1-1; D is ambiguous. The CDR3 has 13 amino acids. The V gene lost 4 bases and the J gene lost 4 bases, with 11 bases spanning the gap. Germline lookup yields CDR1 SGHTS and CDR2 YDEGEE. Here the CDR3 reads CASSEAGSTEAFF. CDR3 nucleotide sequence: TGTGCCAGCAGCGAGGCCGGGAGCACTGAAGCTTTCTTT.